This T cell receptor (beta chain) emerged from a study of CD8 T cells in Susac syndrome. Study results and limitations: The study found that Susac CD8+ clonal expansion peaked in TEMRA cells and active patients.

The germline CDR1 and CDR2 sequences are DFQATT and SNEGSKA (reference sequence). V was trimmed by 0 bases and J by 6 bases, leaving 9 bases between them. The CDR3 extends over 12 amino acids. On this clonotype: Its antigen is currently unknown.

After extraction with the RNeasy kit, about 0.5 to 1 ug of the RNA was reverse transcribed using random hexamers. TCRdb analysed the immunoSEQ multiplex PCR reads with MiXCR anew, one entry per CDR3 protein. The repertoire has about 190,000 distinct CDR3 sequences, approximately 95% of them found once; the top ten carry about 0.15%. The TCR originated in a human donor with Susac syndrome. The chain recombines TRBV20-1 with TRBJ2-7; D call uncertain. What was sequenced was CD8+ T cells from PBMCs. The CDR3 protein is CSARDLGSEQYF. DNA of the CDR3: TGCAGTGCTAGAGATTTAGGTAGCGAGCAGTACTTC.